What follows are 6 T cell receptor beta chains derived from one specimen sequenced in a study of cytomegalovirus exposure and HLA in healthy donors. The table came from immunoSEQ multiplex PCR; TCRdb's copy has only in-frame clones and leaves some out. This sample yields 150,000 to 200,000 clones, of which 85% are seen a single time; about a sixth belongs to the top ten. The source material was PBMCs. The receptors were sampled from a man aged 18 to 29 in good health and CMV-seropositive.

This chain links TRBV9 with TRBJ1-5; possibly TRBD1 for D (6 bases). The CDR3 is made up of 16 amino acids. V shed 0 bases and J shed 1 base, with 11 bases lying between them. CDR1 SGDLS and CDR2 YYNGEE come from the germline V gene. The CDR3 DNA reads as TGTGCCAGCAGCGTAGACGGGGGGCAGAGCAATCAGCCCCAGCATTTT. Translating gives CASSVDGGQSNQPQHF. The complete variable domain, with remaining parts taken from reference TRBV9 and TRBJ1-5, reads DSGVTQTPKHLITATGQRVTLRCSPRSGDLSVYWYQQSLDQGLQFLIQYYNGEERAKGNILERFSAQQFPDLHSELNLSSLELGDSALYFCASSVDGGQSNQPQHFGDGTRLSIL.

This sequence joins TRBV5-1 and TRBJ1-1, with D possibly TRBD1 on 6 matching bases. V lost 1 base and J lost 0, with 10 bases in between. Per the germline V gene, CDR1 is SGHRS and CDR2 is YFSETQ. The CDR3 spans 15 residues. CDR3 region: CASSLQGPLNTEAFF. The CDR3 DNA follows: TGCGCCAGCAGCTTGCAGGGGCCGCTGAACACTGAAGCTTTCTTT.

The rearrangement joins TRBV4-1 to TRBJ2-7, with D possibly TRBD1 on 7 matching bases. This CDR3 region has 16 residues. Germline V gene data show CDR1 as MGHRA and CDR2 as YSYEKL. The germline V and J ends were trimmed by 0 bases and 3 bases, with 15 bases remaining between them. CDR3 nucleotides: TGCGCCAGCAGCCAAGAAAGGCCAGGGGGGAACTACGAGCAGTACTTC. It is translated as CASSQERPGGNYEQYF.

In this sample, this clone turned up a few times. The chain has TRBV28 and TRBJ2-2; no reliable D call. The CDR3 extends over 12 amino acids. Trimming pared 5 bases from V and 9 bases from J, leaving 10 bases between. Per the germline V gene, CDR1 is MDHEN and CDR2 is SYDVKM. The DNA of the CDR3 is TGTGCCAGCAGTCCCCTCGACAGGGAGCTGTTTTTT. As protein: CASSPLDRELFF.

J is TRBJ2-2 and V is TRBV9; D is unclear. V gave up 0 bases and J gave up 4 bases, with 10 bases separating them. In germline, CDR1 is SGDLS, CDR2 YYNGEE. This CDR3 comprises 15 residues. The CDR3 protein is CASSVGISGTGELFF. In DNA, the CDR3 is TGTGCCAGCAGCGTAGGGATATCGGGCACCGGGGAGCTGTTTTTT.

This chain uses TRBV15 with TRBJ2-7, with 11 bases lining up with TRBD1. V was pared by 3 bases and J by 6 bases, with 7 bases of the junction left unmatched. The V gene's germline CDR1 is LNHNV and CDR2 YYDKDF (reference sequence). The CDR3 spans 15 residues. For the CDR3, the DNA is TGTGCCACCAGCAGGGCCCGGGACAGGGGGTCCGAGCAGTACTTC. It is translated as CATSRARDRGSEQYF.